This T cell receptor beta chain stems from a study of shared clonotypes between healthy human individuals. Whole-study context: Three plates each covered CD4 naive and memory; CD8 naive two, CD8 memory one. Study results and caveats: Among four donors, about 4.6% of naive CD4 clonotypes were found in common. Shared clonotypes across all four donors exceeded non-shared ones in generation probability.

Using immunoSEQ multiplex PCR, the repertoire was profiled, and TCRdb retains in-frame clones only, with some absent. The sample lists 1,100,000 or so clones, around 78% occurring once. The CDR3 is 11 amino acids. V was shortened by 7 bases and J by 2 bases, with 9 bases between the two germline ends. Germline lookup yields CDR1 DFQATT and CDR2 SNEGSKA (reference sequence). CD45RA-negative memory and CD45RA+ naive subsets were split from the CD4+ cells. Remarks on this clone: The antigen remains unidentified.

The sequencing sample was made of memory CD4+ T cells from PBMCs. Subset denoted: CD45RA-negative fraction. The sequence derives from a young man in good health. Some clones in this sample may be carry-over from other donors' samples. The chain carries TRBV20-1 and TRBJ2-7; D not certain. The CDR3 protein is CSGVGAYEQYF. The CDR3 DNA is TGCAGTGGAGTGGGCGCCTACGAGCAGTACTTC.